A single TCR beta chain is shown here with its context. Its antigen specificity is not known. Base qualities are not provided; no much larger clone lies one nucleotide away. V lost 7 bases and J lost 4 bases, and the count of bases not matched to a germline gene is 10. The CDR3 starts with the cysteine, ends with the phenylalanine, and has 15 residues. The kept DNA is CDR3 alone, 45 bases in frame from the first base. For CDR1 and CDR2, the germline V gene (reference sequence) lists MNHNY and SVGAGI. The record originates from a study of control samples from healthy donors and cancer patients (TCRdb year 2020). Library generation was performed with the immunoSEQ multiplex PCR assay. The source is immuneACCESS, and TCRdb retained only in-frame sequences with V and J called. Part of the clones is not carried over; for the studies checked, unresolved V genes explain less than half of this, and the remainder is unexplained. The sample profile shows about 130,000 clones; around nine tenths of them were found once. The ten most abundant clones make up roughly 6% of the sample.

The sequence came from a man aged 18 to 29 in good health. This sequence uses TRBV6-6 and TRBJ2-1, with 7 middle bases fitting TRBD2. Sequenced: blood. The CDR3 protein sequence reads: CASNDGTNEYNEQFF. In nucleotides, the sequence is TGTGCCAGCAACGACGGGACTAATGAGTACAATGAGCAGTTCTTC.